The present entry profiles one TCR beta chain with its context. Antigen: not known. The CDR3 loop spans 13 amino acids. The V gene end was trimmed by 10 bases and the J gene end by 6 bases; junction bases not matched to a gene: 9. Germline V gives CDR1 ENHRY, CDR2 SYGVKD. This entry belongs to a study of T cell repertoires in cytomegalovirus infection. TCRdb reprocessed the reads with MiXCR, giving one entry per CDR3 protein. This sample yields about 770,000 distinct CDR3 sequences, of which about 28% are seen a single time; around 13% belongs to the top ten. Material: cultured CD8+ T cells from PBMCs, obtained from culture after CMV antigen stimulation. The source is a human donor in good health (CMV status not recorded). Some clones in this sample may be carry-over from other donors' samples. The V and J genes are TRBV10-3 and TRBJ2-3; 8 bases align to TRBD2. The CDR3 DNA reads as TGTGCCACTCACCCGGGGGGGATGGATACGCAGTATTTT. As protein: CATHPGGMDTQYF.